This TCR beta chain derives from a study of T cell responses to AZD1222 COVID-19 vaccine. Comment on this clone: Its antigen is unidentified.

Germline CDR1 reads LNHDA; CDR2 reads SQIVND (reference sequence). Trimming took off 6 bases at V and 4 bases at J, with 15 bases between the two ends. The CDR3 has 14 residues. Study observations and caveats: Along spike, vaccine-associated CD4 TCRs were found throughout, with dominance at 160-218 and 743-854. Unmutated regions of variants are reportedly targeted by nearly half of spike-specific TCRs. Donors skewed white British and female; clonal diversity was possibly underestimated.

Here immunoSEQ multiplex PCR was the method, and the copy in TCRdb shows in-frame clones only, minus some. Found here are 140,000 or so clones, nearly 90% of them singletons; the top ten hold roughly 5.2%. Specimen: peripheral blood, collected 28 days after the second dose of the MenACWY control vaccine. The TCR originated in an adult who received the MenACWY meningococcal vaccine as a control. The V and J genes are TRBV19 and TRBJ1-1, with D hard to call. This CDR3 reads CASSPGSVFTEAFF. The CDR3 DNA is TGTGCCAGTAGCCCCGGGAGTGTATTCACTGAAGCTTTCTTT.